This T cell receptor beta chain was captured in a study of early stage breast cancer tumors. The overall study: Invasive lobular carcinomas made up four of 12 ER+/PR+/HER2- tumors.

Sequencing used immunoSEQ multiplex PCR; TCRdb keeps in-frame clones, though not all of them. The table shows 25,000 to 35,000 clones, with 75% to 90% occurring only once. Germline assignment: CDR1 LNHNV and CDR2 YYDKDF (reference sequence). The V segment lost 0 bases and the J segment 3 bases; nucleotides outside the gene matches: 8. The CDR3 spans 17 residues. The TCR was taken from a person in their sixties with breast cancer. Source material: blood. The chain is built from TRBV15 and TRBJ2-7, with 10 nucleotides matching TRBD2. CDR3 DNA sequence: TGTGCCACCAGCAGAGATTTAATCAGCGGGAGGGGCTACGAGCAGTACTTC. Translated, it gives CATSRDLISGRGYEQYF.